Each of the 23 T cell receptor beta chains below was sequenced from the same sample in a study of T cell responses to AZD1222 COVID-19 vaccine. Libraries were prepared by immunoSEQ multiplex PCR; TCRdb keeps only in-frame clonotypes and omits some of them. Of nearly 200,000 clones listed, approximately 93% were seen once; the top ten hold more than 0.8%. Source: peripheral blood, taken 28 days after the second AZD1222 dose. These receptors originate from an adult who received the AZD1222 COVID-19 vaccine.

J is TRBJ2-2 and V is TRBV6-5; 7 bases align to TRBD2. Losses at the gene ends were 4 bases for V and 0 bases for J; bases not matched to a gene: 5. Germline CDR1 MNHEY, CDR2 SVGAGI. This CDR3 contains 16 residues. The DNA for the CDR3 is TGTGCCAGCAGTTTGATGGGAGGGGCGAACACCGGGGAGCTGTTTTTT. The encoded protein is CASSLMGGANTGELFF.

This chain connects TRBV30 to TRBJ1-2; maybe TRBD1 (6 bases). Germline CDR1 GTSNPN, CDR2 SVGIG (reference sequence). V was clipped by 2 bases and J by 6 bases, with 10 bases between them. This CDR3 has 12 amino acids. As DNA, the CDR3 is TGTGCCTGGAGTCGACAGGTGGATGGCTACACCTTC. It codes for CAWSRQVDGYTF.

This sequence joins TRBV28 and TRBJ1-2, with D tentatively TRBD1 (6 bases). The CDR3 is 11 residues long. Trimming cost V 5 bases and J 5 bases, with 6 bases left between them. Per the germline V gene, CDR1 is MDHEN and CDR2 is SYDVKM. CDR3 sequence (DNA): TGTGCCAGCAGTACAGGGTATGGCTACACCTTC. Amino acid sequence: CASSTGYGYTF.

CDR3 bases: TGTGCCAGCGGAACGGCACGACCCTACGAGCAGTACTTC. This codes for CASGTARPYEQYF. The chain has TRBV6-5 and TRBJ2-7; D gene uncertain. The CDR3 loop spans 13 amino acids. The germline V gene encodes CDR1 MNHEY and CDR2 SVGAGI. V shed 8 bases and J shed 2 bases, with 13 bases lying between them.

This clone was seen just once. The V gene is TRBV2, the J gene TRBJ1-1; D perhaps matches TRBD1 (5 bases). Germline loops: CDR1 SNHLY, CDR2 FYNNEI. CDR3 length: 15 residues. V lost 6 bases and J 1 base, leaving 15 bases between the germline ends. DNA for the CDR3: TGTGCCAGCAGGACGGGGGGGGAGGCGAACACTGAAGCTTTCTTT. Its translation: CASRTGGEANTEAFF.

This clone is a singleton in its sample. In DNA, the CDR3 is TGTGCCAGTAGCCTCTCTGGACAGGGTCATGGGGAAAAACTGTTTTTT. Translated, it gives CASSLSGQGHGEKLFF. V is TRBV19 and J is TRBJ1-4, with 8 nucleotides matching TRBD1. The CDR3 runs to 16 residues. J gave up 8 bases and V 6 bases, and 14 bases lay outside the gene matches. The germline V gene encodes CDR1 LNHDA and CDR2 SQIVND (reference sequence).

The genes are TRBV5-1 and TRBJ2-5; TRBD1 might be the D (6 bases). V was trimmed by 0 bases and J by 5 bases, leaving 14 bases between them. This CDR3 is built from 15 residues. Germline V lookup: CDR1 SGHRS, CDR2 YFSETQ. The CDR3 here is CASSLGMGAQETQYF. The CDR3 region has the DNA TGCGCCAGCAGCTTGGGAATGGGGGCCCAGGAGACCCAGTACTTC.

The chain carries TRBV4-2 and TRBJ1-2, with D tentatively TRBD1 (6 bases). This CDR3 is 17 amino acids long. Germline V CDR1 and CDR2: LGHNA, YNFKEQ. V lost 0 bases to trimming and J lost 1 base, with 15 bases between them. The CDR3 DNA reads TGTGCCAGCAGCCAAGATCAGGGGAGGGCTTTTAACTATGGCTACACCTTC. Translating it yields CASSQDQGRAFNYGYTF.

This chain uses TRBV6-5 with TRBJ2-5; D not certain. The V and J ends lost 0 bases and 1 base respectively, with 9 bases between them. The CDR3 contains 15 residues. The germline V gene has CDR1 MNHEY and CDR2 SVGAGI. The CDR3 spells CASSYSSSFQETQYF. The CDR3 coding sequence is TGTGCCAGCAGTTACTCGAGTTCGTTCCAAGAGACCCAGTACTTC.

The rearrangement uses TRBV5-1 and TRBJ2-1, with D perhaps TRBD1 or TRBD2 (5 bases each). V was clipped by 5 bases and J by 10 bases, with 19 bases between them. The CDR3 has 14 residues. The germline V gene has CDR1 SGHRS and CDR2 YFSETQ. This chain's CDR3 is CASRGDPQTWEQFF. The CDR3 coding sequence is TGCGCCAGCAGGGGGGACCCCCAGACGTGGGAGCAGTTCTTC.

The chain joins TRBV7-6 to TRBJ1-2; weak D call: TRBD1 (6 bases). V was trimmed by 2 bases and J by 8 bases, leaving 9 bases between them. The CDR3 has 12 amino acids. Germline V gene data show CDR1 as SGHVS and CDR2 as FNYEAQ. The CDR3 spells CASSLTGAGYTF. For the CDR3, the DNA is TGTGCCAGCAGCTTAACGGGGGCCGGCTACACCTTC.

The chain is built from TRBV7-9 and TRBJ1-1; D unresolved. The CDR3 is 16 amino acids. V was trimmed by 2 bases and J by 5 bases, leaving 18 bases between them. Germline V CDR1 and CDR2: SEHNR, FQNEAQ (reference sequence). DNA of the CDR3: TGTGCCAGCAGCTTACATGTACGGTCCCCGCGGACTGAAGCTTTCTTT. Protein sequence: CASSLHVRSPRTEAFF.

This rearrangement joins TRBV4-1 to TRBJ1-4; maybe TRBD1 (5 bases). The germline V gene encodes CDR1 MGHRA and CDR2 YSYEKL. The germline V and J ends were trimmed by 3 bases and 7 bases, with 12 bases remaining between them. This CDR3 contains 14 residues. DNA of the CDR3: TGCGCCAGCAGCCAGGGAGGGGTGTTTGAAAAACTGTTTTTT. The encoded protein is CASSQGGVFEKLFF.

This rearrangement joins TRBV5-1 to TRBJ1-5; 10 nucleotides match TRBD1. From germline, CDR1 is SGHRS and CDR2 YFSETQ. J lost 5 bases, V lost 2 bases, and 1 base had no gene match. The CDR3 is made up of 14 amino acids. Written as DNA, the CDR3 is TGCGCCAGCAGCTTTGGACAGGGGGATCAGCCCCAGCATTTT. Translated, it gives CASSFGQGDQPQHF.

The rearrangement uses TRBV19 and TRBJ1-2; a possible D gene is TRBD1 (6 bases). CDR1 is LNHDA and CDR2 is SQIVND in the germline V gene (reference sequence). Trimming pared 5 bases from V and 8 bases from J, leaving 21 bases between. The CDR3 spans 15 residues. The DNA for the CDR3 is TGTGCCAGTAGTCCCCCCGCGGGGGCTATATTCGGCTACACCTTC. Translated: CASSPPAGAIFGYTF. Complete variable domain (other parts from reference TRBV19 and TRBJ1-2): DGGITQSPKYLFRKEGQNVTLSCEQNLNHDAMYWYRQDPGQGLRLIYYSQIVNDFQKGDIAEGYSVSREKKESFPLTVTSAQKNPTAFYLCASSPPAGAIFGYTFGSGTRLTVV.

The chain joins TRBV2 to TRBJ1-5; D possibly corresponds to TRBD1 (5 bases). The length of the CDR3 is 12 residues. Looked up from germline, CDR1 is SNHLY and CDR2 is FYNNEI. Trimming cost V 7 bases and J 7 bases, with 11 bases left between them. The DNA for the CDR3 is TGTGCCAGCACCGGGACGCGACAGCCCCAGCATTTT. Protein: CASTGTRQPQHF.

The V gene is TRBV24-1, the J gene TRBJ2-3; TRBD2 aligns across 9 bases. The CDR3 is made up of 14 amino acids. The V and J ends lost 9 bases and 7 bases, in that order; junction bases with no gene match: 10. CDR1 and CDR2 (germline): KGHDR, SFDVKD. The chain's CDR3 is CATRRGGGDHTQYF. The CDR3 bases are TGTGCCACCCGAAGAGGCGGGGGGGATCATACGCAGTATTTT.

The chain links TRBV27 to TRBJ2-7, with D perhaps matching TRBD2 (5 bases). This CDR3 comprises 15 residues. The V gene's germline CDR1 is MNHEY and CDR2 SMNVEV (reference sequence). V dropped 5 bases and J dropped 3 bases, with 17 bases sitting between them. The chain's CDR3 is CASSLREFGNYEQYF. DNA of the CDR3: TGTGCCAGCAGTCTACGGGAATTCGGGAACTACGAGCAGTACTTC.

The chain links TRBV20-1 to TRBJ2-4; TRBD2 matches at 7 bases. Germline V lookup: CDR1 DFQATT, CDR2 SNEGSKA (reference sequence). The J segment lost 16 bases and the V segment lost 3 bases, leaving 12 bases of the junction unmatched. CDR3 length equals 12 residues. The CDR3 spells CSASLLRDYLYF. The CDR3 nucleotides read TGCAGTGCTAGTTTACTCCGGGACTACCTTTACTTC.

This chain connects TRBV7-9 to TRBJ1-2; D call uncertain. The germline CDR1 and CDR2 sequences are SEHNR and FQNEAQ (reference sequence). V was clipped by 3 bases and J by 5 bases, with 13 bases between them. CDR3 length: 14 amino acids. CDR3 in amino acids: CASSFTGPIYGYTF. The DNA of the CDR3 is TGTGCCAGCAGCTTCACGGGCCCGATTTATGGCTACACCTTC.

The J gene is TRBJ2-5, the V gene TRBV5-1; tentative D call: TRBD1 (6 bases). There are 14 residues in the CDR3. Germline V gene data show CDR1 as SGHRS and CDR2 as YFSETQ. V was shortened by 4 bases and J by 3 bases, with 13 bases between the two germline ends. The CDR3 is CASSPGTHEETQYF. The CDR3 bases are TGCGCCAGCAGCCCCGGGACACATGAAGAGACCCAGTACTTC. The whole variable domain, remainder taken from reference TRBV5-1 and TRBJ2-5, is KAGVTQTPRYLIKTRGQQVTLSCSPISGHRSVSWYQQTPGQGLQFLFEYFSETQRNKGNFPGRFSGRQFSNSRSEMNVSTLELGDSALYLCASSPGTHEETQYFGPGTRLLVL.

The genes are TRBV2 and TRBJ2-5, with D perhaps TRBD1 or TRBD2 (5 bases each). Trimming left V 7 bases short and J 3 bases short, with 9 bases between. This CDR3 is 12 amino acids long. Germline lookup yields CDR1 SNHLY and CDR2 FYNNEI. The CDR3 DNA reads as TGTGCCAGCAATGGGGGAAAAGAGACCCAGTACTTC. Translation gives CASNGGKETQYF.

This clone occurred once. The chain carries TRBV7-6 and TRBJ2-2, with TRBD2 matching 10 bases. Trimming removed 4 bases from V and 1 base from J; junction bases left unmatched: 12. The CDR3 loop spans 19 amino acids. The V gene's germline CDR1 is SGHVS and CDR2 FNYEAQ. The CDR3 protein is CASSSNGRTSGGNTGELFF. The CDR3 DNA reads TGTGCCAGCAGCTCTAACGGTAGGACTAGCGGAGGGAACACCGGGGAGCTGTTTTTT.